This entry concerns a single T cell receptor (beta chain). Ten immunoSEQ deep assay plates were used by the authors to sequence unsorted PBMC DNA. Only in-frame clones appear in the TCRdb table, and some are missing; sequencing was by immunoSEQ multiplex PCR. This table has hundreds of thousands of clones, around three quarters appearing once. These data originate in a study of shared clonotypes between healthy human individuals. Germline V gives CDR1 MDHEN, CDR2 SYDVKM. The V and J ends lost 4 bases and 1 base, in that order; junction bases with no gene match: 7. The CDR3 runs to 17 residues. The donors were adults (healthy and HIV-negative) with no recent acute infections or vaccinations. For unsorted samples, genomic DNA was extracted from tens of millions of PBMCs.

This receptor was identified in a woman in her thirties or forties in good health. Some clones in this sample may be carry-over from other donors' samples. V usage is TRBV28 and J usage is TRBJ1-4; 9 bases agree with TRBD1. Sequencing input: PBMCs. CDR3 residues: CASSSPTGQGTNEKLFF. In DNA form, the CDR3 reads TGTGCCAGCAGTTCCCCGACGGGACAGGGAACTAATGAAAAACTGTTTTTT.